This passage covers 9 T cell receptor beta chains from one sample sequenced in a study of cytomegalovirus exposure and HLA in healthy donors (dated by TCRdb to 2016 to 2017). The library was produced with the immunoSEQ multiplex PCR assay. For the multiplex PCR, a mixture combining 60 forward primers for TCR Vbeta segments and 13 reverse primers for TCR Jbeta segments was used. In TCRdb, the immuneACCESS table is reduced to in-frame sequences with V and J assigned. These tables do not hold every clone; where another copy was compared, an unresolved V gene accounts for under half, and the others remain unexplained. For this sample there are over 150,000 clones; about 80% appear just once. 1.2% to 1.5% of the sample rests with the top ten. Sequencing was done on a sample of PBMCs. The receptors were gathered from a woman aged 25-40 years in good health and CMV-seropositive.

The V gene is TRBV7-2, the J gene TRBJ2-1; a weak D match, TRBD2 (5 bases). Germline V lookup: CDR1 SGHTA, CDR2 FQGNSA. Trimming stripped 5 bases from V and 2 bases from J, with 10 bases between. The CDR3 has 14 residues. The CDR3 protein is CASSIGLPYNEQFF. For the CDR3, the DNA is TGTGCCAGCAGCATCGGACTTCCCTACAATGAGCAGTTCTTC.

The CDR3: CASGTAQAPEKLFF. The CDR3, as DNA: TGCGCCAGCGGTACGGCCCAAGCGCCTGAAAAACTGTTTTTT. The rearrangement uses TRBV10-1 and TRBJ1-4; D ambiguous. CDR3 length equals 14 residues. V was pared by 8 bases and J by 7 bases, with 17 bases between. Per the germline V gene, CDR1 is WNHNN and CDR2 is SYGVQD (reference sequence).

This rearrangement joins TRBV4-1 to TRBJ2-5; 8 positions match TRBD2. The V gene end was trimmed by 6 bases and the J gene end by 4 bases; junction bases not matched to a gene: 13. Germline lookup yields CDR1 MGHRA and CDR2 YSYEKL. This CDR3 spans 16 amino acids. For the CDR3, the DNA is TGCGCCAGCAGACAAATGGGACTAGGTGAAAGAGAGACCCAGTACTTC. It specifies CASRQMGLGERETQYF.

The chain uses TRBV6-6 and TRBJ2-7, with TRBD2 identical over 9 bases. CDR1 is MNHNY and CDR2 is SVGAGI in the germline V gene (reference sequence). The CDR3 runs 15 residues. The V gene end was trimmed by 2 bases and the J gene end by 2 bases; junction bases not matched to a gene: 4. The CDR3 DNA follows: TGTGCCAGCAGTTACGGAGCGGGGGGTGCCTACGAGCAGTACTTC. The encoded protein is CASSYGAGGAYEQYF.

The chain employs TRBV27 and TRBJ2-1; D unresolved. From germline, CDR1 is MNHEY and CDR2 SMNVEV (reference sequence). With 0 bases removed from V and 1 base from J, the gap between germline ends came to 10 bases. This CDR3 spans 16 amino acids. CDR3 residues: CASSLSTVLSYNEQFF. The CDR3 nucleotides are TGTGCCAGCAGTTTATCCACAGTCCTGTCCTACAATGAGCAGTTCTTC.

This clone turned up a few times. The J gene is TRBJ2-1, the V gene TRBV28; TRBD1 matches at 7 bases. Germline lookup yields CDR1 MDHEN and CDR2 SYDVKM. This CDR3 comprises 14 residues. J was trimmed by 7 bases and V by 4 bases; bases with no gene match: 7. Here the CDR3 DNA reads TGTGCCAGCAGTTATAGGGACAGCAGGAATGAGCAGTTCTTC. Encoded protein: CASSYRDSRNEQFF.

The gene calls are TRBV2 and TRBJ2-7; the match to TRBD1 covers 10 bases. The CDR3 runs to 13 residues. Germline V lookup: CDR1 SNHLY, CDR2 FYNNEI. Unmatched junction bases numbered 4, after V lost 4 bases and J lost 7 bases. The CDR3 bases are TGTGCCAGCAGTGGACAGGGGGCAGGGGAGCAGTACTTC. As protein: CASSGQGAGEQYF.

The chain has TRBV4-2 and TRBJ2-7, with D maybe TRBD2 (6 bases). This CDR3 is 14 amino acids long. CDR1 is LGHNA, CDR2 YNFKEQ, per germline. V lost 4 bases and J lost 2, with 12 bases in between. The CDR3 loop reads CASSREVGAYEQYF. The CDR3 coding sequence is TGTGCCAGCAGCCGGGAGGTAGGGGCCTACGAGCAGTACTTC.

DNA for the CDR3: TGTGCCAGCAGCTTCCGCGTATCGTCTAGCACAGATACGCAGTATTTT. It specifies CASSFRVSSSTDTQYF. The chain joins TRBV11-3 to TRBJ2-3; D gene uncertain. The V gene lost 3 bases and the J gene lost 0 bases, with 13 bases spanning the gap. CDR3 length equals 16 residues. Germline V lookup: CDR1 SGHNT, CDR2 YENEEA. Based on the CDR3 plus reference TRBV11-3 and TRBJ2-3, the full variable domain is EAGVVQSPRYKIIEKKQPVAFWCNPISGHNTLYWYLQNLGQGPELLIRYENEEAVDDSQLPKDRFSAERLKGVDSTLKIQPAELGDSAVYLCASSFRVSSSTDTQYFGPGTRLTVL.